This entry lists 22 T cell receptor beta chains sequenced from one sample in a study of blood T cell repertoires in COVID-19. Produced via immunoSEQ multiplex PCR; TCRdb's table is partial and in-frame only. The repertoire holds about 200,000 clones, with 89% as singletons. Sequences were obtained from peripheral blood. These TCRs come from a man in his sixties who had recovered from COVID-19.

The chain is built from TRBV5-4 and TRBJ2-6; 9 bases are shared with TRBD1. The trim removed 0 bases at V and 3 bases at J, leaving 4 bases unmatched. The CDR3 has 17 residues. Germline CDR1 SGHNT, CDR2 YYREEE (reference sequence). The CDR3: CASSLGQGVIGANVLTF. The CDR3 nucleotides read TGTGCCAGCAGCTTGGGACAGGGGGTAATTGGGGCCAACGTCCTGACTTTC.

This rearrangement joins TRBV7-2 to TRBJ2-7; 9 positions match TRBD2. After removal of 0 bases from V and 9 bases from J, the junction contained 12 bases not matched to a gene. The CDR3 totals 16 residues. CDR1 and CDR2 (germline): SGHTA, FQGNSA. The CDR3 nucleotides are TGTGCCAGCAGCTTAGCCGTAGCGGGAGTATTACGCGGGCAGTACTTC. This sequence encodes CASSLAVAGVLRGQYF.

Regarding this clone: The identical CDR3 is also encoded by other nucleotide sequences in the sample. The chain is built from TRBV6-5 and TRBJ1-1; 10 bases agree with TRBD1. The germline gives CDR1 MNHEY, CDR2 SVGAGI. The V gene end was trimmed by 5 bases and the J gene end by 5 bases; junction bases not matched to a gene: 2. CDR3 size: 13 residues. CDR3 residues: CASSRTGGTEAFF. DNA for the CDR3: TGTGCCAGCAGTCGGACAGGGGGGACTGAAGCTTTCTTT.

The CDR3 DNA is TGTGCCAGCAGCCAAGGGGACAGGGGCCGTTACACCTTC. Translating gives CASSQGDRGRYTF. V usage is TRBV14 and J usage is TRBJ1-2; 10 bases line up with TRBD1. The CDR3 consists of 13 residues. Trimming cost V 1 base and J 11 bases; bases outside gene matches: 4. CDR1 is SGHDN and CDR2 is FVKESK in the germline V gene. Looking up the rest from reference TRBV14 and TRBJ1-2 gives the full variable domain: EAGVTQFPSHSVIEKGQTVTLRCDPISGHDNLYWYRRVMGKEIKFLLHFVKESKQDESGMPNNRFLAERTGGTYSTLKVQPAELEDSGVYFCASSQGDRGRYTFGSGTRLTVV.

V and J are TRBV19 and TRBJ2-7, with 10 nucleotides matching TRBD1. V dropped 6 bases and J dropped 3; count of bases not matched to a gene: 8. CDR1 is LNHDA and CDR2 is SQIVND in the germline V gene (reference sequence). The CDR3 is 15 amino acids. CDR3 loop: CASSSETGGFYEQYF. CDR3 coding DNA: TGTGCCAGTAGCTCTGAGACAGGGGGCTTCTACGAGCAGTACTTC.

The CDR3 sequence: CASSLEDSYNEQFF. CDR3 coding DNA: TGTGCCAGCAGTTTGGAGGACTCCTACAATGAGCAGTTCTTC. The rearrangement uses TRBV27 and TRBJ2-1, with D possibly matching TRBD2 (5 bases). From germline, CDR1 is MNHEY and CDR2 SMNVEV (reference sequence). This CDR3 has 14 amino acids. Trimming took off 3 bases at V and 0 bases at J, with 6 bases between the two ends.

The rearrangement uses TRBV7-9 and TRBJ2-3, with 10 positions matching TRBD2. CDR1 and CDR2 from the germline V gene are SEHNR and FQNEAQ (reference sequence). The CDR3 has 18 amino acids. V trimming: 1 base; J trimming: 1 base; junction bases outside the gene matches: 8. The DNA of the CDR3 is TGTGCCAGCAGCTTAGTAGCGGGGGGCCCCGACGGCACAGATACGCAGTATTTT. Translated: CASSLVAGGPDGTDTQYF.

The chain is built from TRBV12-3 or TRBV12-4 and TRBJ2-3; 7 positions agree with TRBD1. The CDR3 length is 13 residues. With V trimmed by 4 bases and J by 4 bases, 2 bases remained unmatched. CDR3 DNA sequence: TGTGCCAGCAGTTCACAGGGGCCAGATACGCAGTATTTT. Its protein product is CASSSQGPDTQYF.

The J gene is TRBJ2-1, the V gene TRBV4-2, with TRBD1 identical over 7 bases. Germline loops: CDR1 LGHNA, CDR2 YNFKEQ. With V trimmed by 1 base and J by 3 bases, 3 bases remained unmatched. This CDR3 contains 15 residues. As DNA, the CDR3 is TGTGCCAGCAGCCAAGCGAGACAGGGCTACAATGAGCAGTTCTTC. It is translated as CASSQARQGYNEQFF.

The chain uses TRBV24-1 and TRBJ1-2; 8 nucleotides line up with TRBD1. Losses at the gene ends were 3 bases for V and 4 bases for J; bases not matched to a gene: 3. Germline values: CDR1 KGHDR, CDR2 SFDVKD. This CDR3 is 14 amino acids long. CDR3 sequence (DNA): TGTGCCACCAGTGATCGGACAGGGCCCTATGGCTACACCTTC. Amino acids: CATSDRTGPYGYTF.

In nucleotides, the CDR3 is TGTGCCAGCAGCCAGGGACAGGGGTCCCAAGCTTTCTTT. Amino acids: CASSQGQGSQAFF. The gene calls are TRBV14 and TRBJ1-1, with TRBD1 matching over 10 bases. With 3 bases clipped from V and 9 bases from J, the junction kept 4 bases outside the gene matches. CDR3 length equals 13 residues. Germline CDR1 SGHDN, CDR2 FVKESK.

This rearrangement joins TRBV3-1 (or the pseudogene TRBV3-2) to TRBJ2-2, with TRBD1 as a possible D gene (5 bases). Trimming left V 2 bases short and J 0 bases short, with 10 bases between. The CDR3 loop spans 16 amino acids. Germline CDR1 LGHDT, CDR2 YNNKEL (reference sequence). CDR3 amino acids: CASSQPQATNTGELFF. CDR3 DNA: TGTGCCAGCAGCCAACCACAGGCCACGAACACCGGGGAGCTGTTTTTT.

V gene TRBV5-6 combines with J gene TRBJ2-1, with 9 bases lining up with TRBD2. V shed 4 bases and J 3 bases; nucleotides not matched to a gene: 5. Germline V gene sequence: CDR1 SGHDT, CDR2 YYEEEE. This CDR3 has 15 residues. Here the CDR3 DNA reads TGTGCCAGCAGCCCGGGGACTAGCAGCTACAATGAGCAGTTCTTC. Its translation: CASSPGTSSYNEQFF.

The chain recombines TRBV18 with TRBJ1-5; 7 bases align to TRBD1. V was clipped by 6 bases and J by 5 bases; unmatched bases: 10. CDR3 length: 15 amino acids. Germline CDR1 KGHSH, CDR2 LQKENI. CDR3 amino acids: CASSPGQVGDQPQHF. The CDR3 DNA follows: TGTGCCAGCTCCCCCGGACAGGTGGGAGATCAGCCCCAGCATTTT.

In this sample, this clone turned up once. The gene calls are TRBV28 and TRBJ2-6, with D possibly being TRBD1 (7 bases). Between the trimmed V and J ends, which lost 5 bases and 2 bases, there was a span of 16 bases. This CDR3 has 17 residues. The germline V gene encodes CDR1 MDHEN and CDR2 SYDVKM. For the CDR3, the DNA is TGTGCCAGCAGTAAAAACAGGGGCGGGACTGGGGCCAACGTCCTGACTTTC. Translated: CASSKNRGGTGANVLTF.

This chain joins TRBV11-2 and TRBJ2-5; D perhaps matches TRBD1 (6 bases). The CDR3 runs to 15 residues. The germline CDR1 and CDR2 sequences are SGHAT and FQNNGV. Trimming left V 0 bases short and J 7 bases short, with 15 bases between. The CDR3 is CASSLDRDKRVTQYF. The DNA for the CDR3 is TGTGCCAGCAGCTTAGATCGGGACAAGAGGGTGACCCAGTACTTC.

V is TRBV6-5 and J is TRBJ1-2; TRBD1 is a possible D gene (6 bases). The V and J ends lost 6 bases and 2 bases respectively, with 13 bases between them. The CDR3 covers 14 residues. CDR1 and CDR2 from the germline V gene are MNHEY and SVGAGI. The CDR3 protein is CASRRDTTNYGYTF. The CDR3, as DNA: TGTGCCAGCAGGAGGGACACAACGAACTATGGCTACACCTTC.

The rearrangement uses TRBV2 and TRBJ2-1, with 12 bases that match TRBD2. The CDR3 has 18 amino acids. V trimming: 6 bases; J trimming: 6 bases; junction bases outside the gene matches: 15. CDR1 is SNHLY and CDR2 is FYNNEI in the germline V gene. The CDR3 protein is CASRNPASGRARGNEQFF. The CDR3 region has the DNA TGTGCCAGCAGGAACCCGGCTAGCGGGAGGGCCCGGGGCAATGAGCAGTTCTTC.

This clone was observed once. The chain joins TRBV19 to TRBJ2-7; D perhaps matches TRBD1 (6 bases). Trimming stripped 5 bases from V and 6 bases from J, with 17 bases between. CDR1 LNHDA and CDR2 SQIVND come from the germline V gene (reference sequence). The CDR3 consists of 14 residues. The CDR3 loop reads CASSAPGERLEQYF. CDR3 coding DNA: TGTGCCAGTAGTGCACCAGGGGAAAGGCTCGAGCAGTACTTC.

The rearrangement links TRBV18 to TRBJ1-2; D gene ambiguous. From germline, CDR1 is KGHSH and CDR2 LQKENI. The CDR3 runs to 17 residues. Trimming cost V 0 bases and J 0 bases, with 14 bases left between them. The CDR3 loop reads CASSPPSLAATNYGYTF. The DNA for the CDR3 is TGTGCCAGCTCACCACCTTCTCTTGCCGCGACTAACTATGGCTACACCTTC. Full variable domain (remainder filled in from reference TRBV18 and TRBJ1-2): NAGVMQNPRHLVRRRGQEARLRCSPMKGHSHVYWYRQLPEEGLKFMVYLQKENIIDESGMPKERFSAEFPKEGPSILRIQQVVRGDSAAYFCASSPPSLAATNYGYTFGSGTRLTVV.

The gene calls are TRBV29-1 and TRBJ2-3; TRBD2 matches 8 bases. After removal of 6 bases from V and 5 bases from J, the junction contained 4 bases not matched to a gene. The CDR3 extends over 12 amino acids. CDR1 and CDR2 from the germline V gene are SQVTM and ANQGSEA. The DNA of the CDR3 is TGCAGCGTGGATGGGACTAGAGATACGCAGTATTTT. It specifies CSVDGTRDTQYF.

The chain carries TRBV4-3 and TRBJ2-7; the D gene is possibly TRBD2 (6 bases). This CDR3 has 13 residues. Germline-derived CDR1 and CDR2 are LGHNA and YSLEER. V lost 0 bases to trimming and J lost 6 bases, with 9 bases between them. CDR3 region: CASSQERDREQYF. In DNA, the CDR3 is TGCGCCAGCAGCCAAGAGCGGGATCGCGAGCAGTACTTC.